This T cell receptor (beta chain) was captured in a study of blood T cell repertoires in COVID-19. Looking at the study overall: Acute and convalescent COVID-19 specimens originated in the United States, Italy and Spain. T cells, B-cell-depleted T cells, or PBMCs supplied cDNA or gDNA.

V lost 6 bases and J 4 bases, leaving 10 bases between the germline ends. The V gene's germline CDR1 is MNHEY and CDR2 SVGAGI. The CDR3 totals 13 residues. Per the original data handling: Estimation of nucleated cell counts relied on the amplification of reference gene primers. Assay: immunoSEQ multiplex PCR; the TCRdb copy retains only in-frame clones and omits some. The V and J calls and clone size are taken from that table; D and trimming were inferred from the DNA. The profile shows 200,000 to 300,000 clones, roughly 80% of them singletons. The V and J genes are TRBV6-5 and TRBJ1-5; D not resolved. This sequence was found in an elderly woman with acute or convalescent COVID-19. The source material was peripheral blood. The CDR3 loop reads CASSSSSNQPQHF. CDR3 DNA sequence: TGTGCCAGCAGCTCCTCCTCTAATCAGCCCCAGCATTTT.